Each of the 20 T cell receptor beta chains below was sequenced from the same sample in a study of OX40 agonist ivuxolimab in advanced cancers. The repertoire was sequenced with immunoSEQ multiplex PCR; TCRdb's copy has only in-frame clones and lacks some. This table holds tens of thousands of clones, roughly nine tenths found once. This specimen consisted of CD4+ or CD8+ T cells sorted from blood, obtained in a trial of the OX40 agonist ivuxolimab. Receptors were obtained from an adult with an advanced solid tumor such as melanoma, head and neck, liver or kidney cancer.

This sequence joins TRBV28 and TRBJ1-2; TRBD1 might be the D (5 bases). Germline CDR1 reads MDHEN; CDR2 reads SYDVKM. The CDR3 loop spans 13 amino acids. Trimming cost V 2 bases and J 4 bases, with 8 bases left between them. DNA of the CDR3: TGTGCCAGCAGTTTACAGGGAAGCTATGGCTACACCTTC. Protein: CASSLQGSYGYTF.

This clone was recorded only once. The V and J genes are TRBV27 and TRBJ2-1; 11 positions agree with TRBD2. CDR3 size: 15 residues. The junction had 2 bases not matched to a gene; V was cut back by 3 bases and J by 4 bases. Germline assignment: CDR1 MNHEY and CDR2 SMNVEV (reference sequence). This CDR3 is CASSLTSGEYNEQFF. The CDR3 DNA reads as TGTGCCAGCAGTTTGACTAGCGGGGAATACAATGAGCAGTTCTTC.

This CDR3 is CASSLRWEGPYNEQFF. In DNA, the CDR3 is TGTGCCAGCAGTTTGAGGTGGGAGGGCCCCTACAATGAGCAGTTCTTC. The genes are TRBV27 and TRBJ2-1; 7 bases match TRBD2. In germline, CDR1 is MNHEY, CDR2 SMNVEV (reference sequence). V lost 3 bases to trimming and J lost 2 bases; unmatched junction nucleotides: 7. CDR3 size: 16 residues.

This chain joins TRBV11-2 and TRBJ2-1; D could derive from TRBD1 or TRBD2 (5 bases each). With 3 bases removed from V and 7 bases from J, the gap between germline ends came to 16 bases. Germline CDR1 is SGHAT and CDR2 is FQNNGV. CDR3 length equals 15 residues. The DNA for the CDR3 is TGTGCCAGCAGCTTGGGGCCAGGAGGTAAAAATGAGCAGTTCTTC. Translated: CASSLGPGGKNEQFF.

J is TRBJ2-7 and V is TRBV19; unclear D gene. The germline V and J ends were trimmed by 5 bases and 2 bases, with 13 bases remaining between them. Germline CDR1 and CDR2: LNHDA and SQIVND (reference sequence). The CDR3 has 14 residues. The CDR3: CASSPGFLPYEQYF. The CDR3 nucleotides read TGTGCCAGTAGTCCCGGTTTCCTGCCCTACGAGCAGTACTTC.

The rearrangement links TRBV7-9 to TRBJ1-3; D ambiguous. The CDR3 consists of 14 residues. The V and J ends lost 7 bases and 0 bases respectively, with 10 bases between them. Germline V gene lookup returns CDR1 SEHNR and CDR2 FQNEAQ (reference sequence). Written as DNA, the CDR3 is TGTGCCAGCACTTACACCTACTCTGGAAACACCATATATTTT. Protein product: CASTYTYSGNTIYF.

This chain links TRBV5-6 with TRBJ1-3; maybe TRBD1 (5 bases). Germline lookup yields CDR1 SGHDT and CDR2 YYEEEE. The CDR3 consists of 14 residues. Trimming stripped 2 bases from V and 2 bases from J, with 8 bases between. CDR3 amino acids: CASSFGTAGNTIYF. CDR3 DNA: TGTGCCAGCAGCTTCGGGACTGCTGGAAACACCATATATTTT.

The CDR3 DNA sequence: TGTGCCAGCAGTCAAACTAGCGGGGCCTCCTACGAGCAGTACTTC. This gives the protein CASSQTSGASYEQYF. V and J are TRBV27 and TRBJ2-7; 10 bases map to TRBD2. CDR3 size: 15 residues. The V segment lost 5 bases and the J segment 0 bases; nucleotides outside the gene matches: 4. CDR1 and CDR2 from the germline V gene are MNHEY and SMNVEV (reference sequence).

The V and J genes are TRBV5-1 and TRBJ2-2; 9 nucleotides match TRBD2. V trimming: 2 bases; J trimming: 6 bases; junction bases outside the gene matches: 11. This CDR3 has 17 residues. Germline CDR1 reads SGHRS; CDR2 reads YFSETQ. CDR3 sequence (DNA): TGCGCCAGCAGCTTAGGGCTAGCGGGATTATACGCCGGGGAGCTGTTTTTT. Translation gives CASSLGLAGLYAGELFF.

V is TRBV28 and J is TRBJ2-5; D unresolved. The DNA end lines up better with TRBJ2-7; the J call may be wrong. This CDR3 spans 12 amino acids. Germline CDR1 MDHEN, CDR2 SYDVKM. The CDR3: CASSPTSYEQYF. CDR3 in DNA: TGTGCCAGCAGTCCCACTTCCTACGAGCAGTACTTC.

The CDR3 is CASSLDWRRTYEQYF. CDR3 bases: TGTGCCAGCAGCTTAGATTGGAGACGGACCTACGAGCAGTACTTC. The rearrangement joins TRBV11-3 to TRBJ2-7; D is unclear. Trimming pared 0 bases from V and 2 bases from J, leaving 11 bases between. The CDR3 has 15 residues. The germline CDR1 and CDR2 sequences are SGHNT and YENEEA.

This clone was counted only a few times. The rearrangement uses TRBV6-5 and TRBJ1-1; a possible D gene is TRBD1 (5 bases). The CDR3 is 15 amino acids. Trimming took off 7 bases at V and 3 bases at J, with 18 bases between the two ends. Germline V CDR1 and CDR2: MNHEY, SVGAGI. The CDR3 DNA reads as TGTGCCAGCATCCGACTGCGGGGCGCGGACACTGAAGCTTTCTTT. Translating it yields CASIRLRGADTEAFF.

This clone appeared a single time. This chain links TRBV7-2 with TRBJ2-7; no clear D. CDR1 SGHTA and CDR2 FQGNSA come from the germline V gene. The CDR3 is made up of 12 amino acids. The germline V and J ends were trimmed by 1 base and 5 bases, with 6 bases remaining between them. CDR3 sequence: CASSLGVNEQYF. CDR3 in DNA: TGTGCCAGCAGCTTAGGCGTAAACGAGCAGTACTTC. The complete variable domain, with remaining parts taken from reference TRBV7-2 and TRBJ2-7, reads GAGVSQSPSNKVTEKGKDVELRCDPISGHTALYWYRQSLGQGLEFLIYFQGNSAPDKSGLPSDRFSAERTGGSVSTLTIQRTQQEDSAVYLCASSLGVNEQYFGPGTRLTVT.

The V call is TRBV5-1, the J call TRBJ1-2; TRBD1 agrees at 7 bases. V was pared by 5 bases and J by 5 bases, with 9 bases of the junction left unmatched. Germline V lookup: CDR1 SGHRS, CDR2 YFSETQ. The CDR3 consists of 14 residues. CDR3: CASRTGTAHYGYTF. The DNA for the CDR3 is TGCGCCAGCAGAACCGGGACAGCCCATTATGGCTACACCTTC. The whole variable domain, filled in from reference TRBV5-1 and TRBJ1-2, reads KAGVTQTPRYLIKTRGQQVTLSCSPISGHRSVSWYQQTPGQGLQFLFEYFSETQRNKGNFPGRFSGRQFSNSRSEMNVSTLELGDSALYLCASRTGTAHYGYTFGSGTRLTVV.

V is TRBV7-2 and J is TRBJ2-5; D might be TRBD1 (5 bases). CDR3 length: 18 amino acids. Trimming removed 8 bases at V and 3 bases at J, with 28 bases between. Germline CDR1 and CDR2: SGHTA and FQGNSA. As DNA, the CDR3 is TGTGCCAGCTCTTACTTAGCCCGAACAGGTCGGTCGAAAGAGACCCAGTACTTC. Translation gives CASSYLARTGRSKETQYF.

The chain couples TRBV4-1 to TRBJ2-3, with a weak D call TRBD1 (6 bases). Germline-derived CDR1 and CDR2 are MGHRA and YSYEKL. Between the trimmed V and J ends, which lost 1 base and 4 bases, there was a span of 9 bases. This CDR3 contains 14 residues. CDR3 residues: CASSQARGSDTQYF. DNA for the CDR3: TGCGCCAGCAGCCAAGCTAGGGGGTCAGATACGCAGTATTTT.

This chain uses TRBV5-5 with TRBJ1-1, with D perhaps matching TRBD1 (6 bases). Germline CDR1 and CDR2: SGHKS and YYEKEE (reference sequence). V lost 3 bases, J lost 4 bases, and 10 bases lay in between. The CDR3 runs to 13 residues. CDR3 protein: CASSSQGSTEAFF. CDR3 coding DNA: TGTGCCAGCAGCTCTCAGGGGTCCACTGAAGCTTTCTTT.

The genes are TRBV4-1 and TRBJ2-2; 7 bases agree with TRBD2. Germline-derived CDR1 and CDR2 are MGHRA and YSYEKL. The junction had 4 bases not matched to a gene; V was cut back by 4 bases and J by 5 bases. The CDR3 runs to 14 residues. The CDR3 region has the DNA TGCGCCAGCAGCCCTTTCGGGGGGACCGGGGAGCTGTTTTTT. Its translation: CASSPFGGTGELFF.

This clone is a singleton in its sample. V gene TRBV2 combines with J gene TRBJ2-2; TRBD2 might be the D (6 bases). CDR1 and CDR2 (germline): SNHLY, FYNNEI. Deletions cut 9 bases from V and 1 base from J, with 12 bases between. This CDR3 is built from 14 residues. DNA of the CDR3: TGTGCCAGACCCCGGGACTTGAACACCGGGGAGCTGTTTTTT. Translating it yields CARPRDLNTGELFF.

This sequence joins TRBV10-2 and TRBJ2-2; TRBD2 matches 10 bases. The length of the CDR3 is 16 residues. Germline V gene lookup returns CDR1 WSHSY and CDR2 SAAADI. Losses at the gene ends were 8 bases for V and 7 bases for J; bases not matched to a gene: 13. CDR3 DNA sequence: TGCGCCAGCGCCCGGGCTAGCGGGAGTAGAGTCGGGGAGCTGTTTTTT. It is translated as CASARASGSRVGELFF.